The T cell receptor beta chain described here comes from a study of CD8 T cells in ankylosing spondylitis. Study results and limitations: As for the disease-linked clones, they showed a CD8+ phenotype and occurred at relatively low frequencies in peripheral blood. Ankylosing spondylitis blood seemed to carry a telltale TCR beta motif made of eight or nine highly homologous variants.

TCRdb recomputed calls from the 5' RACE reads with MiXCR, one row per CDR3 protein. The repertoire holds approximately 520,000 distinct CDR3 sequences, less than 6% seen once, with approximately 4% in the top ten. From germline, CDR1 is MDHEN and CDR2 SYDVKM. This CDR3 region has 14 residues. Trimming cost V 5 bases and J 6 bases; bases outside gene matches: 7. In the case of this clonotype: What it recognizes is unknown.

The chain carries TRBV28 and TRBJ2-7; 10 bases match TRBD2. The sequencing sample was made of blood, either unsorted or a sorted T cell fraction (not recorded which). This receptor was taken from a male donor with ankylosing spondylitis. The CDR3: CASSAGTSVIEQYF. The DNA of the CDR3 is TGTGCCAGCAGTGCCGGGACTAGCGTGATCGAGCAGTACTTC.